This T cell receptor beta chain was recorded in a study of T cells in Graves' hyperthyroidism and ophthalmopathy. PBMCs stemmed from 8.5 to 10 ml fresh peripheral blood. Amplification of TCR beta CDR3 regions was performed using RNA transcripts as template. The study used the HTBI primer set for a first-round RT-PCR of the TCR CDR3. A single record per CDR3 protein comes from TCRdb applying MiXCR to the multiplex PCR reads. The sample records 700,000 or so distinct CDR3 sequences, around 13% being singletons. CDR3 length: 16 amino acids. Germline CDR1 SGHVS, CDR2 FNYEAQ. Between the trimmed V and J ends, which lost 1 base and 3 bases, there was a span of 10 bases.

Sequenced material: blood. The sequence derives from a woman in her forties or fifties with Graves' ophthalmopathy. The chain links TRBV7-6 to TRBJ2-6; no clear D gene. The CDR3, as DNA: TGTGCCAGCAGCTTAGGGCGATGGGGTGGGGCCAACGTCCTGACTTTC. It translates to CASSLGRWGGANVLTF.